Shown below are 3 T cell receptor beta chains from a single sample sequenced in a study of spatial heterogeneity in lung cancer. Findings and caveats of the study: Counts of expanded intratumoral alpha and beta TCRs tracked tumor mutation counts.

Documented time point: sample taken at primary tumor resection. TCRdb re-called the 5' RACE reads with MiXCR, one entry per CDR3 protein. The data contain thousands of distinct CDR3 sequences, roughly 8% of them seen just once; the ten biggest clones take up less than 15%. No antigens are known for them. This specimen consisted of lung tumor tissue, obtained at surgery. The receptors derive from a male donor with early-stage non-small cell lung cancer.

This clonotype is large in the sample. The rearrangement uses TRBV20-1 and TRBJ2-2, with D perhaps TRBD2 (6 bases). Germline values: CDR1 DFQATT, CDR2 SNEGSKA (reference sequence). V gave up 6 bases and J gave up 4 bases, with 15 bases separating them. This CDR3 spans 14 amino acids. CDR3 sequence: CSAQTSRVTGELFF. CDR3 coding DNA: TGCAGTGCCCAGACTAGTCGGGTCACCGGGGAGCTGTTTTTT.

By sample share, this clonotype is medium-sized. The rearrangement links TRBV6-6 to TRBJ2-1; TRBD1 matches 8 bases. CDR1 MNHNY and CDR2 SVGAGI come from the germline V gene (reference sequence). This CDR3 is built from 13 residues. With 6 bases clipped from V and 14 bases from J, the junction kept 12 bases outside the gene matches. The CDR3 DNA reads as TGTGCCAGCAGCCAGGGGGCGCAGATTGTGAAGTTCTTC. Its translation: CASSQGAQIVKFF.

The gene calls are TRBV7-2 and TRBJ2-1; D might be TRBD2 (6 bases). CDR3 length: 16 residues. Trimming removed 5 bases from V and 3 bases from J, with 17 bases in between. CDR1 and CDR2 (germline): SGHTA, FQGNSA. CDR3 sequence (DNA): TGTGCCAGCAGCCCTCAGGGACTCTCGTTCTACAATGAGCAGTTCTTC. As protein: CASSPQGLSFYNEQFF. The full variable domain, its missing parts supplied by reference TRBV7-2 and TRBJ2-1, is GAGVSQSPSNKVTEKGKDVELRCDPISGHTALYWYRQSLGQGLEFLIYFQGNSAPDKSGLPSDRFSAERTGGSVSTLTIQRTQQEDSAVYLCASSPQGLSFYNEQFFGPGTRLTVL.